The 20 T cell receptor beta chains given below trace back to one sample, sequenced in a study of T-cell memory formation after mild COVID-19. TCRdb itself ran the 5' RACE reads through MiXCR, one entry per CDR3 protein. This table has nearly 350,000 distinct CDR3 sequences, about an eighth appearing once. Sequenced input: PBMCs or a T cell subset sorted from them (not recorded which). These receptors all come from a man between 18 and 29 years old who had mild COVID-19 (a few samples of this study predate the infection). Cell type and time point are not known.

The chain combines TRBV23-1 with TRBJ2-1, with unresolved D. TRBV23-1 is an ORF; its function is uncertain. There are 9 residues in the CDR3. Deletions cut 10 bases from V and 2 bases from J, with 0 bases between. The chain's CDR3 is CATYNEQFF. As DNA, the CDR3 is TGCGCCACCTACAATGAGCAGTTCTTC.

This clonotype appeared a few times. The chain has TRBV6-4 and TRBJ1-1; D is unresolved. Germline-derived CDR1 and CDR2 are MRHNA and SNTAGT. Trimming removed 4 bases at V and 5 bases at J, with 11 bases between. The CDR3 totals 13 residues. The CDR3 spells CASSVSLGTEAFF. The CDR3 DNA follows: TGTGCCAGCAGTGTCTCCCTGGGGACTGAAGCTTTCTTT.

This clonotype was found a few times. This sequence joins TRBV7-2 and TRBJ2-3; 8 nucleotides align to TRBD2. There are 15 residues in the CDR3. The V segment lost 5 bases and the J segment 7 bases; nucleotides outside the gene matches: 11. Looked up from germline, CDR1 is SGHTA and CDR2 is FQGNSA. CDR3 nucleotide sequence: TGTGCCAGCAGCCCAGTTGGGACGGGAGGGAATACGCAGTATTTT. Protein: CASSPVGTGGNTQYF. The complete variable domain, with remaining parts taken from reference TRBV7-2 and TRBJ2-3, reads GAGVSQSPSNKVTEKGKDVELRCDPISGHTALYWYRQSLGQGLEFLIYFQGNSAPDKSGLPSDRFSAERTGGSVSTLTIQRTQQEDSAVYLCASSPVGTGGNTQYFGPGTRLTVL.

The gene calls are TRBV7-2 and TRBJ1-4; 10 bases agree with TRBD1. The trim removed 6 bases at V and 6 bases at J, leaving 16 bases unmatched. The CDR3 is made up of 18 amino acids. The germline CDR1 and CDR2 sequences are SGHTA and FQGNSA. The CDR3 sequence is CASSLEGHLGTGDEKLFF. In DNA form, the CDR3 reads TGTGCCAGCAGTCTAGAAGGGCATTTGGGGACAGGGGATGAAAAACTGTTTTTT.

This clonotype was seen more than once but under ten times. The rearrangement joins TRBV6-6 to TRBJ1-1; D is possibly TRBD1 (5 bases). Trimming removed 6 bases at V and 4 bases at J, with 15 bases between. Germline V gene lookup returns CDR1 MNHNY and CDR2 SVGAGI (reference sequence). This CDR3 is built from 14 residues. The CDR3 DNA reads as TGTGCCAGCAGCAAGGGGCAGGGATTCACTGAAGCTTTCTTT. Translated: CASSKGQGFTEAFF.

This clonotype has a handful of counts. The V gene is TRBV11-1, the J gene TRBJ2-1; D gene unclear. V lost 3 bases and J lost 9, with 12 bases in between. Germline V CDR1 and CDR2: SGHAT, FQDESV (reference sequence). The CDR3 totals 13 residues. CDR3 region: CASSLGQWGEQFF. The CDR3, as DNA: TGTGCCAGCAGCTTGGGTCAGTGGGGTGAGCAGTTCTTC.

The V and J genes are TRBV24-1 and TRBJ2-2; 7 positions match TRBD1. The V and J ends lost 4 bases and 1 base, in that order; junction bases with no gene match: 2. CDR1 and CDR2 from the germline V gene are KGHDR and SFDVKD. This CDR3 has 15 amino acids. As DNA, the CDR3 is TGTGCCACCAGTGAGGGACAGATGAACACCGGGGAGCTGTTTTTT. It specifies CATSEGQMNTGELFF.

The rearrangement links TRBV4-3 to TRBJ2-3; D is possibly TRBD2 (5 bases). Per the germline V gene, CDR1 is LGHNA and CDR2 is YSLEER. Trimming left V 1 base short and J 7 bases short, with 15 bases between. The CDR3 is made up of 15 amino acids. The CDR3 DNA reads as TGCGCCAGCAGCCAAGCGGCTTACTTCGGGAATACGCAGTATTTT. It encodes CASSQAAYFGNTQYF.

The chain joins TRBV5-6 to TRBJ2-6; tentative D call: TRBD1 (6 bases). Trimming took 3 bases from V and 0 from J, leaving 13 bases between them. The CDR3 totals 17 residues. Germline V gives CDR1 SGHDT, CDR2 YYEEEE. The CDR3 region is CASSWTTGSSGANVLTF. The CDR3 nucleotides read TGTGCCAGCAGCTGGACGACAGGAAGCTCTGGGGCCAACGTCCTGACTTTC.

V gene TRBV5-1 combines with J gene TRBJ1-1; the match to TRBD1 covers 10 bases. The junction had 3 bases not matched to a gene; V was cut back by 3 bases and J by 10 bases. The V gene's germline CDR1 is SGHRS and CDR2 YFSETQ. The CDR3 spans 12 residues. The CDR3 sequence is CASSSGQGTAFF. Written as DNA, the CDR3 is TGCGCCAGCAGCTCGGGACAGGGGACAGCTTTCTTT.

This clonotype occurred a few times. V and J are TRBV24-1 and TRBJ2-4, with D possibly called TRBD1 or TRBD2 (7 bases each). V was pared by 4 bases and J by 6 bases, with 15 bases between. The germline gives CDR1 KGHDR, CDR2 SFDVKD. CDR3 size: 15 residues. Written as DNA, the CDR3 is TGTGCCACCAGTGACCCAGGGGGGGTGGGAAACATTCAGTACTTC. Amino acid sequence: CATSDPGGVGNIQYF.

V gene TRBV10-3 combines with J gene TRBJ2-2, with D hard to call. From germline, CDR1 is ENHRY and CDR2 SYGVKD. The CDR3 covers 13 residues. Trimming cost V 0 bases and J 8 bases, with 7 bases left between them. The CDR3 coding sequence is TGTGCCATCAGTGAGTCGCTGAGTGGGGAGCTGTTTTTT. Residues: CAISESLSGELFF.

The rearrangement links TRBV4-2 to TRBJ2-7; 10 positions match TRBD1. Trimming cost V 3 bases and J 3 bases; bases outside gene matches: 5. The CDR3 runs 15 residues. Germline-derived CDR1 and CDR2 are LGHNA and YNFKEQ. This CDR3 reads CASSHRTGGYYEQYV. CDR3 DNA sequence: TGTGCCAGCAGCCACCGGACAGGGGGGTACTACGAGCAGTACGTC.

This clonotype was picked up many times. The V and J genes are TRBV7-2 and TRBJ2-3, with 9 bases that match TRBD2. Per germline, CDR1 SGHTA and CDR2 FQGNSA. This CDR3 is 15 amino acids long. Germline trimming cut 2 bases from V and 2 bases from J; bases unmatched to any gene: 2. The CDR3 region has the DNA TGTGCCAGCAGCTTAAGCGGGGGGAACACAGATACGCAGTATTTT. Translated: CASSLSGGNTDTQYF.

This clonotype was found a few times. V gene TRBV12-3 or TRBV12-4 combines with J gene TRBJ2-2, with D perhaps being TRBD1 or TRBD2 (7 bases each). V lost 7 bases and J 6 bases, leaving 21 bases between the germline ends. This CDR3 has 16 residues. The CDR3 loop is CASTQGGTYFAGELFF. CDR3 coding DNA: TGTGCCAGCACTCAGGGGGGGACGTACTTTGCCGGGGAGCTGTTTTTT.

This clonotype showed up many times. CDR3 region: CASSARGTNYEQYF. The CDR3 DNA sequence: TGTGCCAGCAGCGCTCGCGGGACTAACTACGAGCAGTACTTC. This chain connects TRBV9 to TRBJ2-7, with 7 bases aligning to TRBD2. CDR3 length: 14 amino acids. Trimming removed 3 bases from V and 3 bases from J; junction bases left unmatched: 6. CDR1 SGDLS and CDR2 YYNGEE come from the germline V gene.

The V and J genes are TRBV14 and TRBJ2-7; 11 bases line up with TRBD2. This CDR3 spans 17 amino acids. Germline CDR1 SGHDN, CDR2 FVKESK. After removal of 9 bases from V and 3 bases from J, the junction contained 16 bases not matched to a gene. The CDR3: CARPTLAGAVTHYEQYF. The CDR3 DNA reads TGTGCCAGGCCGACACTAGCGGGGGCTGTTACTCACTACGAGCAGTACTTC.

This clonotype was detected a few times. CDR3 nucleotides: TGTGCCAGCAGACATTACTCCAGATATGGAAACACCATATATTTT. Translated: CASRHYSRYGNTIYF. The chain combines TRBV28 with TRBJ1-3; D call uncertain. CDR1 MDHEN and CDR2 SYDVKM come from the germline V gene. The CDR3 length is 15 residues. V gave up 6 bases and J gave up 3 bases, with 15 bases separating them.

This clonotype was recorded a few times. The chain links TRBV4-1 to TRBJ1-6; D remains ambiguous. With 1 base removed from V and 9 bases from J, the gap between germline ends came to 10 bases. Germline CDR1 reads MGHRA; CDR2 reads YSYEKL. The CDR3 sequence is 14 residues long. The CDR3 nucleotides are TGCGCCAGCAGCCAAGCACCCTTGGGTTCACCCCTCCACTTT. This gives the protein CASSQAPLGSPLHF.

This clonotype appeared many times. The genes are TRBV2 and TRBJ2-1; D not resolved. Germline assignment: CDR1 SNHLY and CDR2 FYNNEI. Trimming pared 6 bases from V and 0 bases from J, leaving 9 bases between. The CDR3 consists of 14 residues. The CDR3 region is CASRGLDSYNEQFF. In DNA form, the CDR3 reads TGTGCCAGCAGGGGTTTGGACTCCTACAATGAGCAGTTCTTC.